Listed below are T cell receptor beta chains from one sample, sequenced in a study of early T cells in non-severe SARS-CoV-2 infection. TCRdb reanalysed the 5' RACE reads using MiXCR and keeps one entry per CDR3 protein. Altogether 85,000 to 90,000 distinct CDR3 sequences are present, around 14% being singletons, with the ten largest covering roughly 7.2%. Sequencing was carried out using whole blood. These receptors were collected from an adult who was a healthcare worker with PCR-confirmed SARS-CoV-2 infection or an uninfected control (not recorded which). CDR3s include the opening cysteine and the closing phenylalanine or tryptophan. D genes are given only for firm matches. Expanded clones get a size class; other rows say once, few or many, or leave the size out.

v_call: TRBV5-4; d_call: NA; clone_size: NA; j_call: TRBJ2-3; cdr3_aa: CASSYGRRAFDTQYF; cdr3_nt: TGTGCCAGCAGCTACGGGCGGAGGGCCTTCGATACGCAGTATTTT
v_call: TRBV6-6; d_call: TRBD2; clone_size: few; j_call: TRBJ2-3; cdr3_aa: CASSYSSGNPDTQYF; cdr3_nt: TGTGCCAGCAGTTACTCGAGCGGGAACCCAGATACGCAGTATTTT
v_call: TRBV5-6; d_call: NA; clone_size: many; j_call: TRBJ2-5; cdr3_aa: CASSSDPLAPETQYF; cdr3_nt: TGTGCCAGCAGCTCGGACCCCTTAGCCCCCGAGACCCAGTACTTC
v_call: TRBV6-2/TRBV6-3; d_call: TRBD2; clone_size: few; j_call: TRBJ2-1; cdr3_aa: CASSPYTSGAYNEQFF; cdr3_nt: TGTGCCAGCAGCCCATATACTAGCGGGGCTTACAATGAGCAGTTCTTC
v_call: TRBV7-2; d_call: TRBD2; clone_size: few; j_call: TRBJ2-5; cdr3_aa: CASSLREGLETQYF; cdr3_nt: TGTGCCAGCAGCTTACGGGAGGGCCTCGAGACCCAGTACTTC
v_call: TRBV5-5; d_call: NA; clone_size: few; j_call: TRBJ1-6; cdr3_aa: CASTLSIGGLNSPLHF; cdr3_nt: TGTGCCAGCACCTTATCCATAGGGGGTCTTAATTCACCCCTCCACTTT
v_call: TRBV10-3; d_call: NA; clone_size: many; j_call: TRBJ2-3; cdr3_aa: CAISEGLAGDTQYF; cdr3_nt: TGTGCCATCAGTGAAGGGCTAGCAGGCGATACGCAGTATTTT
v_call: TRBV5-4; d_call: NA; clone_size: NA; j_call: TRBJ2-1; cdr3_aa: CASSLSGPLSYNEQFF; cdr3_nt: TGTGCCAGCAGCTTGAGCGGGCCCCTCTCCTACAATGAGCAGTTCTTC
v_call: TRBV28; d_call: TRBD1; clone_size: NA; j_call: TRBJ2-7; cdr3_aa: CASSMTGFGHEQYF; cdr3_nt: TGTGCCAGCAGTATGACAGGGTTCGGCCACGAGCAGTACTTC
v_call: TRBV7-7; d_call: NA; clone_size: NA; j_call: TRBJ1-3; cdr3_aa: CASSSLRGDTIYF; cdr3_nt: TGTGCCAGCAGCTCCCTTCGGGGGGACACCATATATTTT
v_call: TRBV7-9; d_call: NA; clone_size: NA; j_call: TRBJ2-1; cdr3_aa: CASTNTYSYNEQFF; cdr3_nt: TGTGCCAGCACCAACACCTACTCCTACAATGAGCAGTTCTTC
v_call: TRBV7-9; d_call: NA; clone_size: many; j_call: TRBJ2-4; cdr3_aa: CASSLDSGRSGKNIQYF; cdr3_nt: TGTGCCAGCAGCTTAGATTCGGGCAGGAGCGGCAAAAACATTCAGTACTTC
v_call: TRBV28; d_call: TRBD2; clone_size: few; j_call: TRBJ2-1; cdr3_aa: CASTTSGITDEQFF; cdr3_nt: TGTGCCAGCACCACTAGCGGGATTACCGATGAGCAGTTCTTC
v_call: TRBV10-2; d_call: TRBD1; clone_size: NA; j_call: TRBJ2-7; cdr3_aa: CAASPRQGAPGEQYF; cdr3_nt: TGCGCCGCCTCCCCCCGACAGGGGGCTCCTGGGGAGCAGTACTTC
v_call: TRBV5-6; d_call: NA; clone_size: few; j_call: TRBJ2-7; cdr3_aa: CASSFAHRLVEQYF; cdr3_nt: TGTGCCAGCAGCTTCGCTCACAGGTTGGTCGAGCAGTACTTC
v_call: TRBV7-2; d_call: TRBD1; clone_size: few; j_call: TRBJ1-5; cdr3_aa: CASSLVAGGHNQPQHF; cdr3_nt: TGTGCCAGCAGCTTAGTGGCAGGGGGACACAATCAGCCCCAGCATTTT
v_call: TRBV13; d_call: NA; clone_size: NA; j_call: TRBJ2-1; cdr3_aa: CASSSDLTRNEQFF; cdr3_nt: TGTGCCAGCAGCTCGGACCTTACTAGAAATGAGCAGTTCTTC
v_call: TRBV27; d_call: NA; clone_size: NA; j_call: TRBJ1-5; cdr3_aa: CASSFRGSNQPQHF; cdr3_nt: TGTGCCAGCAGTTTTAGGGGAAGCAATCAGCCCCAGCATTTT
v_call: TRBV23-1; d_call: TRBD2; clone_size: many; j_call: TRBJ2-3; cdr3_aa: CASSQSSTSGARHPHTDTQYF; cdr3_nt: TGCGCCAGCAGTCAATCGTCGACTAGCGGGGCTCGTCATCCCCACACAGATACGCAGTATTTT
v_call: TRBV29-1; d_call: TRBD2; clone_size: many; j_call: TRBJ2-3; cdr3_aa: CSVGISGRGTDTQYF; cdr3_nt: TGCAGCGTTGGAATTAGCGGGAGAGGCACAGATACGCAGTATTTT
v_call: TRBV11-1; d_call: NA; clone_size: few; j_call: TRBJ2-5; cdr3_aa: CASSHHGTKYQETQYF; cdr3_nt: TGTGCCAGCAGCCACCACGGGACAAAGTACCAAGAGACCCAGTACTTC
v_call: TRBV29-1; d_call: TRBD1; clone_size: NA; j_call: TRBJ1-3; cdr3_aa: CSVEDPLGQASGNTIYF; cdr3_nt: TGCAGCGTTGAAGATCCATTAGGACAGGCCTCTGGAAACACCATATATTTT
v_call: TRBV3-1; d_call: NA; clone_size: NA; j_call: TRBJ2-1; cdr3_aa: CASSQEGQGGLRNEQFF; cdr3_nt: TGTGCCAGCAGCCAAGAGGGGCAGGGAGGATTAAGGAATGAGCAGTTCTTC
v_call: TRBV2; d_call: NA; clone_size: few; j_call: TRBJ2-5; cdr3_aa: CASSEVEQETQYF; cdr3_nt: TGTGCCAGCAGTGAAGTTGAACAAGAGACCCAGTACTTC
v_call: TRBV6-5; d_call: TRBD2; clone_size: NA; j_call: TRBJ2-7; cdr3_aa: CASSWTSGSSGHEQYF; cdr3_nt: TGTGCCAGCAGTTGGACTAGCGGGAGTTCGGGTCACGAGCAGTACTTC
v_call: TRBV6-6; d_call: TRBD2; clone_size: NA; j_call: TRBJ2-7; cdr3_aa: CASSYSTSGDPYEQYF; cdr3_nt: TGTGCCAGCAGTTACTCAACTAGCGGGGACCCCTACGAGCAGTACTTC
v_call: TRBV5-5; d_call: NA; clone_size: few; j_call: TRBJ1-5; cdr3_aa: CASSLEVGAGQPQHF; cdr3_nt: TGTGCCAGCAGCTTGGAAGTCGGGGCAGGACAGCCCCAGCATTTT
v_call: TRBV6-2/TRBV6-3; d_call: TRBD1; clone_size: NA; j_call: TRBJ2-7; cdr3_aa: CASSYPPRGQGPYEQYF; cdr3_nt: TGTGCCAGCAGTTACCCCCCCCGGGGACAGGGACCGTACGAGCAGTACTTC
v_call: TRBV27; d_call: NA; clone_size: few; j_call: TRBJ1-1; cdr3_aa: CASRNRVNTEAFF; cdr3_nt: TGTGCCAGCAGAAACAGGGTGAACACTGAAGCTTTCTTT
v_call: TRBV10-3; d_call: TRBD2; clone_size: many; j_call: TRBJ2-1; cdr3_aa: CAISESMAGGSYNEQFF; cdr3_nt: TGTGCCATCAGTGAGTCAATGGCGGGAGGCTCCTACAATGAGCAGTTCTTC
v_call: TRBV5-1; d_call: TRBD1; clone_size: few; j_call: TRBJ1-1; cdr3_aa: CASSGRTGSTEAFF; cdr3_nt: TGCGCCAGCAGCGGGCGGACAGGAAGTACTGAAGCTTTCTTT
v_call: TRBV4-1; d_call: NA; clone_size: few; j_call: TRBJ2-1; cdr3_aa: CASSPSDREQFF; cdr3_nt: TGCGCCAGCAGCCCGTCAGACCGTGAGCAGTTCTTC
v_call: TRBV15; d_call: NA; clone_size: few; j_call: TRBJ2-2; cdr3_aa: CATSREKEITGELFF; cdr3_nt: TGTGCCACCAGCAGGGAAAAGGAAATTACCGGGGAGCTGTTTTTT
v_call: TRBV15; d_call: TRBD2; clone_size: NA; j_call: TRBJ2-7; cdr3_aa: CATSRGSLAGGYSSYEQYF; cdr3_nt: TGTGCCACCAGCAGAGGTAGTCTAGCGGGAGGCTACAGCTCCTACGAGCAGTACTTC
v_call: TRBV29-1; d_call: NA; clone_size: NA; j_call: TRBJ1-1; cdr3_aa: CSVEPGPSNTEAFF; cdr3_nt: TGCAGCGTTGAACCCGGACCGAGCAACACTGAAGCTTTCTTT
v_call: TRBV10-1; d_call: NA; clone_size: few; j_call: TRBJ2-7; cdr3_aa: CASSARTLYSYEQYF; cdr3_nt: TGCGCCAGCAGCGCTAGGACTCTCTACTCCTACGAGCAGTACTTC